A single sample gave rise to the 9 T cell receptor beta chains below, sequenced in a study of T cells in women clearing cervical HPV infection. The table came from immunoSEQ multiplex PCR; TCRdb's copy has only in-frame clones and leaves some out. Its table records 20,000 or so clones. The sequenced sample consisted of blood buffy coat. The source of these receptors is a woman between 18 and 70 years old with a cervical HPV16 infection that either progressed to CIN3+ or cleared (not recorded which).

For this clone: Coverage ceases 3 residues before the CDR3 finishes, and the germline J gene fills in the end. The chain combines TRBV11-3 with TRBJ2-4, with 9 bases identical to TRBD2. Germline V gene lookup returns CDR1 SGHNT and CDR2 YENEEA. The CDR3 runs 15 residues. The V gene end was trimmed by 3 bases and the J gene end by 8 bases; junction bases not matched to a gene: 8. CDR3 DNA, as far as it was read: TGTGCCAGCAGCTTGGATAGCGGGAGAGGGGACATT. It encodes CASSLDSGRGDI. The whole CDR3 protein is CASSLDSGRGDIQYF.

On this clone itself: The read finishes 3 residues shy of the CDR3 end, and the germline J gene is used to complete it. The chain has TRBV18 and TRBJ2-2, with D unresolved. Germline V CDR1 and CDR2: KGHSH, LQKENI. The V end lost 1 base, the J end lost 3 bases, and 9 bases lay between the germline ends. The CDR3 runs 15 residues. This CDR3 is CASSPRYTDTGELFF. CDR3 DNA, as far as it was read: TGTGCCAGCTCACCACGGTATACGGACACCGGGGAG. Together with reference TRBV18 and TRBJ2-2, the CDR3 gives the full variable domain: NAGVMQNPRHLVRRRGQEARLRCSPMKGHSHVYWYRQLPEEGLKFMVYLQKENIIDESGMPKERFSAEFPKEGPSILRIQQVVRGDSAAYFCASSPRYTDTGELFFGEGSRLTVL.

The CDR3 here is CSVGGGPLNTGELFF. CDR3 DNA, as far as it was read: TGCAGCGTTGGCGGGGGGCCTTTGAACACCGGGGAG. The chain combines TRBV29-1 with TRBJ2-2; 8 positions agree with TRBD2. The CDR3 end is not reached by the read, which stops 3 residues before it; the germline J gene fills it in. The CDR3 loop spans 15 amino acids. V trimming: 4 bases; J trimming: 1 base; junction bases outside the gene matches: 5. Germline V gene sequence: CDR1 SQVTM, CDR2 ANQGSEA.

About this clone itself: The sequenced fragment ends 3 residues before the CDR3 boundary, so the rest is inferred from the germline J gene. This chain connects TRBV6-2 or TRBV6-3 to TRBJ1-2; D possibly corresponds to TRBD1 (5 bases). Trimming pared 5 bases from V and 7 bases from J, leaving 11 bases between. CDR1 MNHEY and CDR2 SVGEGT come from the germline V gene. The CDR3 covers 12 residues. The sequenced CDR3 bases are TGTGCCAGCAGTCCCAGGGAAAGTGGC. Its protein is CASSPRESG. The CDR3, in full, reads CASSPRESGYTF.

Judged by frequency, this clone is medium-sized. The read ends 3 residues before the CDR3 terminus; that terminus is restored from the germline J gene. V gene TRBV7-9 combines with J gene TRBJ2-7; no clear D gene. V lost 5 bases and J lost 0, with 14 bases in between. This CDR3 has 15 residues. Germline loops: CDR1 SEHNR, CDR2 FQNEAQ (reference sequence). The CDR3 loop is CASSRGSSSSYEQYF. The CDR3 bases that were read are TGTGCCAGCAGCCGCGGCTCCTCTAGCTCCTACGAG.

In regard to this clone: The CDR3 end is not reached by the read, which stops 3 residues before it; the germline J gene fills it in. The chain uses TRBV7-8 and TRBJ2-2; 13 positions match TRBD2. CDR1 and CDR2 (germline): SGHVS, FQNEAQ. J lost 1 base, V lost 7 bases, and 3 bases had no gene match. This CDR3 is built from 16 residues. The covered CDR3 bases are TGTGCCAGCATCCGACTAGCGGGGGGGAACACCGGGGAG. This gives the protein CASIRLAGGNTGE. The full CDR3 protein reads CASIRLAGGNTGELFF.

Regarding this clone: The read stops 3 residues short of the end of the CDR3; the missing end is completed from the germline J gene. The chain employs TRBV7-8 and TRBJ1-2; perhaps TRBD1 as D (6 bases). The CDR3 runs 17 residues. Per the germline V gene, CDR1 is SGHVS and CDR2 is FQNEAQ. V lost 0 bases to trimming and J lost 2 bases, with 16 bases between them. The covered CDR3 bases are TGTGCCAGCAGCTTAGCGATAGGGGGGGCCGCCAACTATGGC. It is translated as CASSLAIGGAANYG. The full CDR3 is CASSLAIGGAANYGYTF.

Remarks on this clone: The missing CDR3 end, 3 residues past where the read stops, is filled in from the germline J gene. The chain recombines TRBV18 with TRBJ1-2; D perhaps matches TRBD1 (6 bases). The length of the CDR3 is 15 residues. Germline CDR1 and CDR2: KGHSH and LQKENI. This CDR3 is CASSEGGESSYDYTF. The CDR3 bases that were read are TGTGCCAGCTCAGAAGGGGGGGAGAGCTCCTACGAC.

To note about this clone: The read is 3 residues too short to cover the CDR3 end, so that end is filled in from the germline J gene. This chain links TRBV7-9 with TRBJ2-3; 10 bases are a match to TRBD2. CDR1 and CDR2 from the germline V gene are SEHNR and FQNEAQ (reference sequence). The CDR3 sequence is 14 residues long. CDR3 in amino acids: CATQRGGSQETQYF. The CDR3 DNA, read in part, is TGTGCCACGCAGCGGGGGGGCAGCCAAGAGACG.